One sample yielded the 26 T cell receptor beta chains listed below, sequenced in a study of identical twins. In TCRdb, the 5' RACE reads were re-called with MiXCR into one record per CDR3 protein. In the table there are 450,000 or so distinct CDR3 sequences, roughly an eighth of which are singletons. These records were also assigned to another study, of yellow fever vaccine responses in identical twins.

The source material was CD4+ T cells sorted from blood. The source of these receptors is a woman between 18 and 30 years old in good health.

This clonotype was seen many times. The chain carries TRBV7-9 and TRBJ1-5, with D possibly matching TRBD1 (6 bases). Trimming took 3 bases from V and 0 from J, leaving 15 bases between them. The CDR3 is made up of 17 amino acids. CDR1 SEHNR and CDR2 FQNEAQ come from the germline V gene (reference sequence). The CDR3 DNA sequence: TGTGCCAGCAGCTTCGATGGGGGCTGGAGTAGCAATCAGCCCCAGCATTTT. This encodes CASSFDGGWSSNQPQHF.

This clonotype was recorded at least ten times. The chain recombines TRBV15 with TRBJ2-5; 7 positions agree with TRBD1. Trimming at V came to 4 bases and at J to 4 bases, leaving 6 bases not matched to a gene. CDR3 size: 14 residues. From germline, CDR1 is LNHNV and CDR2 YYDKDF (reference sequence). The CDR3 protein is CATSMYRGRETQYF. The CDR3 DNA sequence: TGTGCCACCAGCATGTACAGGGGTAGAGAGACCCAGTACTTC.

The chain joins TRBV29-1 to TRBJ2-1, with TRBD2 as a possible D gene (5 bases). Per germline, CDR1 SQVTM and CDR2 ANQGSEA. The germline V and J ends were trimmed by 2 bases and 3 bases, with 8 bases remaining between them. The CDR3 loop spans 13 amino acids. In DNA, the CDR3 is TGCAGCGTTGAACCGGGAAACTACAATGAGCAGTTCTTC. As protein: CSVEPGNYNEQFF.

This clonotype was counted only a few times. J is TRBJ2-7 and V is TRBV20-1; no firm D call. Trimming removed 7 bases at V and 3 bases at J, with 13 bases between. The CDR3 consists of 12 residues. Looked up from germline, CDR1 is DFQATT and CDR2 is SNEGSKA (reference sequence). The DNA of the CDR3 is TGCAGTGTTTCGGACCCTTACTACGAGCAGTACTTC. It yields the protein CSVSDPYYEQYF.

The V gene is TRBV20-1, the J gene TRBJ2-1; D not certain. The CDR3 totals 11 residues. The germline V gene encodes CDR1 DFQATT and CDR2 SNEGSKA (reference sequence). Between the trimmed V and J ends, which lost 1 base and 8 bases, there was a span of 6 bases. CDR3 DNA: TGCAGTGCTAGAGCGGGCCATGAGCAGTTCTTC. This gives the protein CSARAGHEQFF.

This clonotype was detected ten times or more. V gene TRBV15 combines with J gene TRBJ2-3; 14 nucleotides line up with TRBD2. Germline V gene sequence: CDR1 LNHNV, CDR2 YYDKDF (reference sequence). The CDR3 sequence is 17 residues long. The V and J ends lost 2 bases and 3 bases, in that order; junction bases with no gene match: 4. The CDR3 protein is CATSRPGTSGGTDTQYF. DNA for the CDR3: TGTGCCACCAGCAGACCAGGGACTAGCGGGGGAACAGATACGCAGTATTTT.

J is TRBJ2-3 and V is TRBV24-1, with a weak D call TRBD1 (5 bases). The CDR3 runs 18 residues. The ends were cut back, 4 bases at V and 1 base at J, with 20 bases in the middle. Germline assignment: CDR1 KGHDR and CDR2 SFDVKD. In nucleotides, the CDR3 is TGTGCCACCAGTGACACCGGAACCAACCAGGGCGGCACAGATACGCAGTATTTT. It codes for CATSDTGTNQGGTDTQYF.

This clonotype turned up a few times. V gene TRBV6-5 combines with J gene TRBJ1-1; 10 positions agree with TRBD1. CDR3 size: 15 residues. J gave up 4 bases and V 4 bases, and 6 bases lay outside the gene matches. The germline gives CDR1 MNHEY, CDR2 SVGAGI. CDR3 loop: CASSSTRTGGTEAFF. The CDR3 DNA reads TGTGCCAGCAGTTCCACCCGGACAGGGGGCACTGAAGCTTTCTTT.

The chain combines TRBV11-2 with TRBJ2-1; TRBD2 matches 10 bases. This CDR3 spans 15 amino acids. Germline trimming cut 6 bases from V and 2 bases from J; bases unmatched to any gene: 4. Germline lookup yields CDR1 SGHAT and CDR2 FQNNGV. CDR3 region: CASRQAGGTYNEQFF. The CDR3 bases are TGTGCCAGCAGGCAAGCGGGGGGGACCTACAATGAGCAGTTCTTC.

This clonotype was detected a few times. The V call is TRBV2, the J call TRBJ2-3, with TRBD1 identical over 7 bases. Germline-derived CDR1 and CDR2 are SNHLY and FYNNEI. Trimming cost V 7 bases and J 4 bases; bases outside gene matches: 8. The CDR3 runs to 14 residues. CDR3 sequence (DNA): TGTGCCAGCAACCCCAGGGGGAGACCAGATACGCAGTATTTT. It is translated as CASNPRGRPDTQYF.

This sequence joins TRBV20-1 and TRBJ2-3; 10 nucleotides line up with TRBD2. Per germline, CDR1 DFQATT and CDR2 SNEGSKA (reference sequence). V gave up 6 bases and J gave up 2 bases; unmatched junction bases: 14. CDR3 length: 17 residues. The CDR3 sequence is CSASAGGPSLYTDTQYF. The CDR3 DNA reads TGCAGTGCGTCAGCGGGGGGGCCGTCTCTATACACAGATACGCAGTATTTT.

The rearrangement uses TRBV20-1 and TRBJ2-1, with D possibly being TRBD2 (5 bases). V was trimmed by 0 bases and J by 15 bases, leaving 12 bases between them. Germline V gene data show CDR1 as DFQATT and CDR2 as SNEGSKA (reference sequence). The CDR3 spans 11 residues. CDR3 sequence reads: CSARDGRVRFF. The CDR3 DNA follows: TGCAGTGCTAGAGATGGGCGGGTTCGGTTCTTC.

This clonotype was observed a few times. The chain couples TRBV20-1 to TRBJ2-1; 8 bases line up with TRBD2. With V trimmed by 8 bases and J by 3 bases, 9 bases remained unmatched. The CDR3 spans 14 residues. In germline, CDR1 is DFQATT, CDR2 SNEGSKA (reference sequence). The CDR3 protein is CSISGIGYYNEQFF. In DNA form, the CDR3 reads TGCAGTATTAGCGGGATAGGCTACTACAATGAGCAGTTCTTC.

The chain carries TRBV5-1 and TRBJ1-1; maybe TRBD1 (6 bases). V gave up 4 bases and J gave up 6 bases, with 13 bases separating them. CDR1 and CDR2 from the germline V gene are SGHRS and YFSETQ. The CDR3 runs to 13 residues. The CDR3 DNA reads TGCGCCAGCAGCCCCGCCGGGGGCCCTGAAGCTTTCTTT. It yields the protein CASSPAGGPEAFF.

This clonotype came up a few times. V is TRBV6-1 and J is TRBJ2-4; 7 nucleotides match TRBD1. Germline V gene lookup returns CDR1 MNHNS and CDR2 SASEGT. The V segment lost 6 bases and the J segment 3 bases; nucleotides outside the gene matches: 8. The CDR3 totals 15 residues. The CDR3 loop reads CASSQLAGGKNIQYF. The CDR3 DNA follows: TGTGCCAGCAGCCAGCTGGCAGGGGGCAAAAACATTCAGTACTTC.

The chain has TRBV10-3 and TRBJ2-1, with D hard to call. Trimming cost V 4 bases and J 1 base, with 8 bases left between them. The V gene's germline CDR1 is ENHRY and CDR2 SYGVKD. This CDR3 comprises 14 residues. The CDR3 reads CAISARQSYNEQFF. The CDR3 region has the DNA TGTGCCATCAGTGCCCGGCAATCCTACAATGAGCAGTTCTTC.

This clonotype turned up a few times. The chain has TRBV12-3 or TRBV12-4 and TRBJ1-5; no clear D gene. V lost 0 bases and J 6 bases, leaving 9 bases between the germline ends. This CDR3 spans 14 amino acids. The CDR3 sequence: CASSLAQLVQPQHF. The CDR3 DNA reads TGTGCCAGCAGTTTAGCGCAGTTGGTTCAGCCCCAGCATTTT.

This clonotype was counted between two and nine times. The genes are TRBV4-1 and TRBJ2-7; 8 bases match TRBD1. Trimming took 0 bases from V and 6 from J; bases not matched to a gene: 13. This CDR3 has 17 amino acids. The germline V gene encodes CDR1 MGHRA and CDR2 YSYEKL. The CDR3 loop is CASSQEIQGARSGEQYF. The CDR3 bases are TGCGCCAGCAGCCAAGAGATCCAGGGGGCAAGATCAGGCGAGCAGTACTTC.

This clonotype was seen more than once but under ten times. The rearrangement links TRBV7-2 to TRBJ1-1, with D possibly being TRBD1 (5 bases). The germline V gene has CDR1 SGHTA and CDR2 FQGNSA. This CDR3 spans 15 amino acids. V was trimmed by 1 base and J by 4 bases, leaving 13 bases between them. The CDR3: CASSLVFGASTEAFF. The CDR3 nucleotides read TGTGCCAGCAGCTTAGTTTTTGGGGCCAGCACTGAAGCTTTCTTT.

In its sample, this clonotype was seen a few times. The chain combines TRBV7-9 with TRBJ2-1; no firm D call. The germline gives CDR1 SEHNR, CDR2 FQNEAQ (reference sequence). V lost 3 bases and J lost 5, with 8 bases in between. The CDR3 extends over 13 amino acids. This CDR3 reads CASSLIQDNEQFF. The CDR3 region has the DNA TGTGCCAGCAGCTTGATTCAGGACAATGAGCAGTTCTTC.

J is TRBJ1-1 and V is TRBV20-1, with D possibly matching TRBD1 (6 bases). The germline V and J ends were trimmed by 0 bases and 0 bases, with 14 bases remaining between them. Germline-derived CDR1 and CDR2 are DFQATT and SNEGSKA (reference sequence). The CDR3 sequence is 16 residues long. The CDR3 nucleotides read TGCAGTGCTAGAGAGGAGGGGACACCACTGAACACTGAAGCTTTCTTT. This gives the protein CSAREEGTPLNTEAFF.

This clonotype has just a few counts. The CDR3 protein is CSARDHTGELFF. DNA for the CDR3: TGCAGTGCTAGAGACCACACCGGGGAGCTGTTTTTT. J is TRBJ2-2 and V is TRBV20-1; no reliable D call. The germline CDR1 and CDR2 sequences are DFQATT and SNEGSKA (reference sequence). The CDR3 totals 12 residues. Trimming pared 0 bases from V and 3 bases from J, leaving 2 bases between.

This chain uses TRBV5-1 with TRBJ2-5, with 7 bases that match TRBD1. J gave up 4 bases and V 3 bases, and 3 bases lay outside the gene matches. Looked up from germline, CDR1 is SGHRS and CDR2 is YFSETQ. The length of the CDR3 is 13 residues. This CDR3 reads CASSWGQRETQYF. DNA of the CDR3: TGCGCCAGCAGCTGGGGACAGAGAGAGACCCAGTACTTC.

This chain joins TRBV24-1 and TRBJ2-1; D might be TRBD1 (6 bases). This CDR3 region has 16 residues. V lost 1 base to trimming and J lost 0 bases, with 9 bases between them. Germline CDR1 is KGHDR and CDR2 is SFDVKD. This CDR3 is CATSDLGGSSYNEQFF. The DNA of the CDR3 is TGTGCCACCAGTGATTTAGGGGGAAGCTCCTACAATGAGCAGTTCTTC.

This chain joins TRBV7-9 and TRBJ1-4, with TRBD1 as a possible D gene (6 bases). Germline-derived CDR1 and CDR2 are SEHNR and FQNEAQ (reference sequence). V lost 2 bases, J lost 8 bases, and 18 bases lay in between. The CDR3 totals 16 residues. CDR3 nucleotides: TGTGCCAGCAGCTTAAGTTCGGGGGGCGCGAGAGAAAAACTGTTTTTT. Its translation: CASSLSSGGAREKLFF.

This sequence joins TRBV12-3 or TRBV12-4 and TRBJ2-3; possibly TRBD1 for D (6 bases). Deletions cut 6 bases from V and 2 bases from J, with 15 bases between. CDR3 length equals 15 residues. The chain's CDR3 is CASSLGADDTDTQYF. CDR3 DNA sequence: TGTGCCAGCAGCCTGGGGGCAGATGACACAGATACGCAGTATTTT.